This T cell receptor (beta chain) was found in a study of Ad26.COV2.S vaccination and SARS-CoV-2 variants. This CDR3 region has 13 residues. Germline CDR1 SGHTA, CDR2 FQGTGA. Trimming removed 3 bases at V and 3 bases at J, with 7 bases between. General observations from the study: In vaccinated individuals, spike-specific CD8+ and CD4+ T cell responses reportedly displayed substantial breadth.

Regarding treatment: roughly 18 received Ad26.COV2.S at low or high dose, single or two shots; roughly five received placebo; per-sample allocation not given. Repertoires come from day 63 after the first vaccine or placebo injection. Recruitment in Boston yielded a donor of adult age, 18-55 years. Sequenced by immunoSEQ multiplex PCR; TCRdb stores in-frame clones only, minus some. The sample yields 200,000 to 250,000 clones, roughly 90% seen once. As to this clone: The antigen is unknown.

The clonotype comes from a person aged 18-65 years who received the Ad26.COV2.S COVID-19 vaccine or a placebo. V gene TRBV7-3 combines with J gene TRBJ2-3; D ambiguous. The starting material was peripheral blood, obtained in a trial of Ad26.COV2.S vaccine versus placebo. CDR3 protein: CASSFLGTDTQYF. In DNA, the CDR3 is TGTGCCAGCAGCTTTCTAGGGACAGATACGCAGTATTTT.